This T cell receptor delta chain emerged from a study of Vδ1+ human thymocytes. Regarding the study as a whole: Bulk repertoire data may be misinterpreted because of unexpected Vdelta2 sequences. TRD repertoires were essentially private, unlike widely shared TRG clonotypes. Thymic delta-chain repertoires held roughly 20% Vdelta2 sequences and few Vdelta3, despite high sort purity. In the thymus, TRG and TRD repertoires looked highly polyclonal with Gaussian CDR3 lengths.

Alphabeta T cells were depleted, then CD3+ Vdelta1+ Vdelta2- thymocytes were FACS-sorted. This CDR3 has 20 residues. V shed 0 bases and J shed 0 bases, with 23 bases lying between them. Germline V gene sequence: CDR1 TSWWSYY, CDR2 QGS. RNA was extracted from the cells and then reverse transcribed. The CDR3 regions were amplified by multiplex PCR from V-gene primers to a constant-region primer. TCRdb used CATT to re-call clones from the multiplex PCR reads. The table lists under 80,000 delta-chain clones, more than 30% of them singletons. This clone was seen a few times. Its cognate antigen is unknown. Sequencing was carried out using Vdelta1+ gamma-delta thymocytes from the thymus. Subset denoted: FACS-sorted CD3+ TCRalphabeta- TCRVdelta1+ TCRVdelta2- thymocytes. This clonotype was sampled from a boy younger than two who had congenital heart surgery. The chain carries TRDV1 and TRDJ1; the D is unclear. Here the CDR3 reads CALGELLCLSGGLYTDKLIF. CDR3 sequence (DNA): TGTGCTCTTGGGGAACTCCTTTGTTTGTCGGGTGGGTTATACACCGATAAACTCATCTTT.